The T cell receptor (beta chain) under discussion was sequenced for a study of T cell responses to AZD1222 COVID-19 vaccine. Whole-study results and caveats: Baseline seropositives among AZD1222 recipients totaled only six. Only after the peak T cell response were repertoires sampled.

Sequencing used immunoSEQ multiplex PCR; TCRdb keeps in-frame clones, though not all of them. Here the sample spans about 42,000 clones, about 91% being singletons. Concerning this clone: No antigen is known for it.

This CDR3 spans 15 amino acids. V trimming: 1 base; J trimming: 3 bases; junction bases outside the gene matches: 5. Germline CDR1 and CDR2: SQVTM and ANQGSEA. V gene TRBV29-1 combines with J gene TRBJ2-7; 11 nucleotides agree with TRBD2. The sequencing here drew on peripheral blood, taken 28 days after the second AZD1222 dose. This receptor was identified in an adult who received the AZD1222 COVID-19 vaccine. The CDR3 here is CSVEGLAGGLYEQYF. Written as DNA, the CDR3 is TGCAGCGTTGAAGGGTTAGCGGGAGGGCTCTACGAGCAGTACTTC.